This TCR beta chain was found in a study of breast tumors, draining lymph nodes, adjacent tissues. Study-wide results and limits: That most tumor T cells come from lymph nodes remained unproven. Tumors had less TCR diversity than lymph nodes, more than nontumor tissue. Luminal-like breast cancer showed significantly greater tumor-nontumor repertoire similarity than basal-like breast cancer did.

V was pared by 0 bases and J by 4 bases, with 8 bases between. CDR1 SGDLS and CDR2 YYNGEE come from the germline V gene. The CDR3 sequence is 14 residues long. TCRdb redid the calling of the multiplex PCR reads with MiXCR, one entry per CDR3 protein. The repertoire holds 180,000 or so distinct CDR3 sequences, with roughly a third as singletons. This clonotype has a count of ten or more. The antigen remains undetermined. Samples came from axillary lymph nodes draining the breast cancer. Sequenced: axillary lymph node tissue. This clonotype was sampled from a female donor with breast cancer. Some clones in this sample may be carry-over from other donors' samples. The chain combines TRBV9 with TRBJ1-5; possible D gene TRBD1, 5 bases. The CDR3 DNA is TGTGCCAGCAGCGTAGGGGGCCAAAATCAGCCCCAGCATTTT. It is translated as CASSVGGQNQPQHF.